The 4 T cell receptor beta chains below all came from one sample that was sequenced in a study of T cells in women clearing cervical HPV infection. The repertoire was sequenced with immunoSEQ multiplex PCR; TCRdb's copy has only in-frame clones and lacks some. The sample has 45,000 to 55,000 clones; the top ten hold about 0.94%. The sample was blood buffy coat. These receptors all come from a woman between 18 and 75 years old with a cervical HPV16 infection that either progressed to CIN3+ or cleared (not recorded which).

Note on this clone: Read data end 3 residues before the CDR3 end; the end is taken from the germline J gene. The J gene is TRBJ1-5, the V gene TRBV6-1, with TRBD1 matching 11 bases. Trimming cost V 1 base and J 9 bases; bases outside gene matches: 5. CDR3 length equals 15 residues. Germline V gene sequence: CDR1 MNHNS, CDR2 SASEGT. The sequenced CDR3 bases are TGTGCCAGCAGTGAAGAGGGGACAGGGGGAAGGCCC. Translation gives CASSEEGTGGRP. The whole CDR3 is CASSEEGTGGRPQHF.

As regards this clone: The CDR3 goes on 3 residues after the read ends, and that part is filled in from the germline J gene. This CDR3 is also generated by other DNA sequences in the sample. The chain is built from TRBV11-2 and TRBJ1-1; D ambiguous. There are 15 residues in the CDR3. Germline V lookup: CDR1 SGHAT, CDR2 FQNNGV. CDR3 DNA, as far as it was read: TGTGCCAGCAGCCCCCTCCTACGGCAGGCAAGAGGA. It codes for CASSPLLRQARG. The entire CDR3 reads CASSPLLRQARGAFF.

A note on this clone: The CDR3 extends 3 residues past the end of the read, so its final part is completed from the germline J gene. This chain joins TRBV5-1 and TRBJ2-1; no clear D gene. V lost 1 base and J lost 6, with 8 bases in between. The germline V gene encodes CDR1 SGHRS and CDR2 YFSETQ. This CDR3 spans 13 amino acids. The part of the CDR3 DNA that was read is TGCGCCAGCAGCTTGACTACAACCAATGAG. Encoded protein: CASSLTTTNE. The full CDR3 sequence reads CASSLTTTNEQFF. The variable domain in full, completed from reference TRBV5-1 and TRBJ2-1, reads KAGVTQTPRYLIKTRGQQVTLSCSPISGHRSVSWYQQTPGQGLQFLFEYFSETQRNKGNFPGRFSGRQFSNSRSEMNVSTLELGDSALYLCASSLTTTNEQFFGPGTRLTVL.

Of note for this clone: Sequencing ends 3 residues short of the CDR3 end; the germline J gene provides the rest. This chain connects TRBV6-4 to TRBJ1-5, with 7 bases aligning to TRBD1. The V and J ends lost 2 bases and 9 bases, in that order; junction bases with no gene match: 10. The CDR3 is 15 amino acids. The germline gives CDR1 MRHNA, CDR2 SNTAGT. Partial CDR3 DNA: TGTGCCAGCAGTGACAACAGGGGTCACCAAGGGCCC. Protein product: CASSDNRGHQGP. The full CDR3 is CASSDNRGHQGPQHF.